This T cell receptor (beta chain) was captured by sequencing in a study of blood T cell repertoires in COVID-19. Only in-frame clones appear in the TCRdb table, and some are missing; sequencing was by immunoSEQ multiplex PCR. The sample yields 150,000 or so clones, around nine tenths seen once. The CDR3 is 14 amino acids. Per the germline V gene, CDR1 is MNHEY and CDR2 is SVGAGI. Unmatched junction bases numbered 4, after V lost 4 bases and J lost 4 bases. V and J are TRBV6-5 and TRBJ1-5; TRBD1 matches at 7 bases. Source material: peripheral blood. The source of this sequence is a middle-aged man with acute or convalescent COVID-19. The CDR3 sequence is CASSLTGLNQPQHF. CDR3 bases: TGTGCCAGCAGTTTGACAGGGTTGAATCAGCCCCAGCATTTT.